The clone carrying this TCR beta chain has just one count. The antigen remains undetermined. The sample originates from a study of cytomegalovirus exposure and HLA in healthy donors. Study-wide results and limits: Altogether, around 160 TCR beta chains were recorded as cytomegalovirus-associated.

The approximately 120-subject validation cohort, separate from the 666-subject first cohort, included the donors. V was shortened by 0 bases and J by 8 bases, with 16 bases between the two germline ends. Germline-derived CDR1 and CDR2 are LGHNA and YSLEER. The CDR3 spans 15 residues. Method: immunoSEQ multiplex PCR; TCRdb's copy keeps in-frame clones and lacks some. The sample holds tens of thousands of clones, 85% to 95% seen once. Source material: PBMCs. The genes are TRBV4-3 and TRBJ1-2, with D perhaps TRBD1 (5 bases). The receptor was derived from a woman aged 18-29 years in good health and CMV-seropositive. In DNA, the CDR3 is TGCGCCAGCAGCCAAGATCGCTCAGGGAGGAACGGCTACACCTTC. Translated, it gives CASSQDRSGRNGYTF.